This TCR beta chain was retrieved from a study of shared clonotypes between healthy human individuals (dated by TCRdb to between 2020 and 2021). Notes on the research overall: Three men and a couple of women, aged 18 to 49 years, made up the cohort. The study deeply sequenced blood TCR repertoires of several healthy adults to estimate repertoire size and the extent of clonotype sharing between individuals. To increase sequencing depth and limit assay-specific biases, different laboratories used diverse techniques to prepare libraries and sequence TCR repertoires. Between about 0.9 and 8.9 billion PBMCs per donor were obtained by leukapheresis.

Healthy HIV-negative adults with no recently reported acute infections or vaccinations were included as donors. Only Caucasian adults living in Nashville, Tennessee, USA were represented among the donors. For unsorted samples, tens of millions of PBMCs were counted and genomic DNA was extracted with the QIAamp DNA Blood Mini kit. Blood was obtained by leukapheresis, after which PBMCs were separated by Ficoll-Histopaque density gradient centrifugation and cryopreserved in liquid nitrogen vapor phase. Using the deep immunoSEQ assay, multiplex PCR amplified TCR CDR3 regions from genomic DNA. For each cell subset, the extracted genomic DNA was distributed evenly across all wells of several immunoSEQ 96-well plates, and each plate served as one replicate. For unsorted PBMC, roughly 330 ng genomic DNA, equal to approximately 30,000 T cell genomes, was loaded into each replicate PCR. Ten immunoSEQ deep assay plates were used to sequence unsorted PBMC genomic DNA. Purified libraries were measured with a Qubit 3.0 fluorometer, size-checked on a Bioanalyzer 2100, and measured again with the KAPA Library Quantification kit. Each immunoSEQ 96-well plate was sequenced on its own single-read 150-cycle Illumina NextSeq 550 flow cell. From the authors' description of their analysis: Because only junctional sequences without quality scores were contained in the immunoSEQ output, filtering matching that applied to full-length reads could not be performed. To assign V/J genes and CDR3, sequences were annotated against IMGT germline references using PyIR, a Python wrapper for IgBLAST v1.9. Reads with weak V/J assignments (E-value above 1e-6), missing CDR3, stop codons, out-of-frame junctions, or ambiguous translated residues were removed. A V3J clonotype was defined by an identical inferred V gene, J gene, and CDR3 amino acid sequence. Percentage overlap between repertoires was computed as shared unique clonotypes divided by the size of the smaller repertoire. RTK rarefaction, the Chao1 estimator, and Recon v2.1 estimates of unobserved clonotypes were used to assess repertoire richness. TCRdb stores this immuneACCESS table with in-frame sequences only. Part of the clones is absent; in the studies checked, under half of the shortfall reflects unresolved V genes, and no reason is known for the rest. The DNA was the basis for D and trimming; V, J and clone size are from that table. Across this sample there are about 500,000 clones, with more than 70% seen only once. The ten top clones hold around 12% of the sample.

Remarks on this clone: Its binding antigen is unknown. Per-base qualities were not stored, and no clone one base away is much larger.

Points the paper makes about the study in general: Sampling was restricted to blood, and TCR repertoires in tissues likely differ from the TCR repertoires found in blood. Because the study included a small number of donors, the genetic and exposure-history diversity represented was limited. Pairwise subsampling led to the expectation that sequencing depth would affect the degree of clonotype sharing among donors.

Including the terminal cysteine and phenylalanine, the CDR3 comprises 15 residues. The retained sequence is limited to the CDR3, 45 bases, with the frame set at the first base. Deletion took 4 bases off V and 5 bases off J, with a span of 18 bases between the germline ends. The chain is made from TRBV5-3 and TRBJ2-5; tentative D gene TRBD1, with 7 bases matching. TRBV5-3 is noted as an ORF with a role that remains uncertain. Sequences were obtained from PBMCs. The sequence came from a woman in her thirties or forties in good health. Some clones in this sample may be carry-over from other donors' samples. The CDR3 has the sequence CARSKLEGARETQYF. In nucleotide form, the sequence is TGTGCCAGAAGCAAACTGGAGGGGGCTAGGGAGACCCAGTACTTC.